The clone carrying this T cell receptor (beta chain) was found many times. The target antigen is unknown. TCRdb re-derived calls from the multiplex PCR reads in MiXCR, one entry per CDR3 protein. The table lists about 130,000 distinct CDR3 sequences, 20% to 25% of them singletons. Axillary draining lymph nodes of breast cancer patients supplied the node samples. Germline CDR1 is LNHDA and CDR2 is SQIVND (reference sequence). V was clipped by 5 bases and J by 7 bases; unmatched bases: 9. This CDR3 is built from 16 residues. The data derive from a study of breast tumors, draining lymph nodes, adjacent tissues. General study results and limits: Tumor T cell lymph node origin was a supported hypothesis, not proven. Compared with lymph nodes, tumors were less diverse; compared with nontumor tissue, more.

The receptor's source is a female donor with breast cancer. Some clones in this sample may be carry-over from other donors' samples. Sequenced input: axillary lymph node tissue. V gene TRBV19 combines with J gene TRBJ1-6; TRBD1 matches 9 bases. This CDR3 reads CASSRRPGQGNSPLHF. In DNA, the CDR3 is TGTGCCAGTAGTCGACGACCGGGACAGGGAAATTCACCCCTCCACTTT.